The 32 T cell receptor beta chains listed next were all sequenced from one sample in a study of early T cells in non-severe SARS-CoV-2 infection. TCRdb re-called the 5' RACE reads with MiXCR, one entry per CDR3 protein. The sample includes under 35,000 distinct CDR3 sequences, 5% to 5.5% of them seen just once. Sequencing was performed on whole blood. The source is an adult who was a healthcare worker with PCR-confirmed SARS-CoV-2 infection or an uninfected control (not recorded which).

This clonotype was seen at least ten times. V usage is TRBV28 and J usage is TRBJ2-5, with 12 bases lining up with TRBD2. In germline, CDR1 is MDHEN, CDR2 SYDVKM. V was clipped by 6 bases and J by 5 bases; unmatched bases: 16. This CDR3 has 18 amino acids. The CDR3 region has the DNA TGTGCCAGCAGCCTGGCTCATCTAGCGGGAGGGCCGGAGGAGACCCAGTACTTC. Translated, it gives CASSLAHLAGGPEETQYF.

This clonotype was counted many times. CDR3 amino acids: CATRGQQNSPLHF. Here the CDR3 DNA reads TGTGCGACGAGGGGGCAGCAGAATTCACCCCTCCACTTT. The gene calls are TRBV27 and TRBJ1-6; 7 bases are shared with TRBD1. There are 13 residues in the CDR3. Per the germline V gene, CDR1 is MNHEY and CDR2 is SMNVEV (reference sequence).

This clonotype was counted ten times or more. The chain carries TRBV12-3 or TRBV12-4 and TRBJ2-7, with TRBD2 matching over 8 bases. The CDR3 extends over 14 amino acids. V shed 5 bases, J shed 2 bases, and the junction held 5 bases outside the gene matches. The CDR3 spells CASSPGLVTYEQYF. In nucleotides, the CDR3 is TGTGCCAGCAGTCCGGGACTAGTGACCTACGAGCAGTACTTC.

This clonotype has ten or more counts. The DNA of the CDR3 is TGTGCCAGCAGCTTAATTAGCGGAAGACAAGAGACCCAGTACTTC. Its protein is CASSLISGRQETQYF. The chain is built from TRBV7-2 and TRBJ2-5, with a weak D call TRBD2 (6 bases). The CDR3 has 15 amino acids. Germline assignment: CDR1 SGHTA and CDR2 FQGNSA. With 2 bases removed from V and 2 bases from J, the gap between germline ends came to 12 bases.

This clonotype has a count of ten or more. The CDR3 sequence is CSALESGQINSPLHF. For the CDR3, the DNA is TGCAGTGCTCTGGAATCGGGACAAATTAATTCACCCCTCCACTTT. The chain has TRBV20-1 and TRBJ1-6, with D perhaps TRBD1 (6 bases). The CDR3 has 15 residues. The V gene's germline CDR1 is DFQATT and CDR2 SNEGSKA (reference sequence). V lost 5 bases, J lost 6 bases, and 17 bases lay in between.

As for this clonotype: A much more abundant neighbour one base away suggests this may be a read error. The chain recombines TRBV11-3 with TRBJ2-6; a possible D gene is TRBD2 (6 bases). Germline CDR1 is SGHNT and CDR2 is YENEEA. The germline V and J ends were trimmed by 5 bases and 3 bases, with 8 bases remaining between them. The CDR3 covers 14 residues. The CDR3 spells CASSRDFGANVLTF. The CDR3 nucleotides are TGTGCCAGCAGCAGGGACTTTGGGGCCAACGTCCTGACTTTC.

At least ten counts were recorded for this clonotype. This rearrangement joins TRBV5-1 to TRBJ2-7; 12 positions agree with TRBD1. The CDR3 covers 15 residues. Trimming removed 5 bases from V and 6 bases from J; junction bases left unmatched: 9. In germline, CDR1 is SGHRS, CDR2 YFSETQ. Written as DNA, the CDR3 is TGCGCCAGCAGAGTCTCCGGGACAGGGGGCGCCGAGCAGTACTTC. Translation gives CASRVSGTGGAEQYF. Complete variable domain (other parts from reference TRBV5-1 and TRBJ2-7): KAGVTQTPRYLIKTRGQQVTLSCSPISGHRSVSWYQQTPGQGLQFLFEYFSETQRNKGNFPGRFSGRQFSNSRSEMNVSTLELGDSALYLCASRVSGTGGAEQYFGPGTRLTVT.

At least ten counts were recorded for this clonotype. CDR3 amino acids: CASSQELTGDNTDTQYF. In DNA form, the CDR3 reads TGCGCCAGCAGCCAAGAACTAACGGGGGACAACACAGATACGCAGTATTTT. The V call is TRBV4-3, the J call TRBJ2-3; perhaps D is TRBD1 or TRBD2 (6 bases each). V gave up 0 bases and J gave up 2 bases, with 15 bases separating them. The CDR3 runs 17 residues. The germline V gene has CDR1 LGHNA and CDR2 YSLEER.

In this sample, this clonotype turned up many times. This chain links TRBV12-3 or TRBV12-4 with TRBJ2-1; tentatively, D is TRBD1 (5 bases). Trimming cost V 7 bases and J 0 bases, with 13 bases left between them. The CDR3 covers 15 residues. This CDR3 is CASNLQVGSYNEQFF. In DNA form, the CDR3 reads TGTGCCAGCAACTTACAGGTGGGCTCCTACAATGAGCAGTTCTTC.

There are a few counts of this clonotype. The CDR3: CASSVAGTNSYNSPLHF. For the CDR3, the DNA is TGTGCCAGCAGCGTAGCCGGGACAAACTCCTATAATTCACCCCTCCACTTT. V gene TRBV9 combines with J gene TRBJ1-6, with TRBD1 as a possible D gene (6 bases). Trimming shortened V by 0 bases and J by 0 bases, and 10 bases separated the two germline ends. CDR3 length: 17 amino acids. The germline V gene has CDR1 SGDLS and CDR2 YYNGEE.

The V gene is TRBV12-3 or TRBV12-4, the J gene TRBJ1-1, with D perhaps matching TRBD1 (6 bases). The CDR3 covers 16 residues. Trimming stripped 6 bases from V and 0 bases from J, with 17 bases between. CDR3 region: CASSLYRVRLNTEAFF. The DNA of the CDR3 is TGTGCCAGCAGCCTATACAGGGTCAGACTGAACACTGAAGCTTTCTTT.

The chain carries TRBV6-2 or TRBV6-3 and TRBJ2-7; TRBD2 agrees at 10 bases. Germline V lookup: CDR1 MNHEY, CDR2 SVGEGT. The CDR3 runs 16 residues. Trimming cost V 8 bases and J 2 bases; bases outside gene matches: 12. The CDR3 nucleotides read TGTGCCAGCTCAAAGGGGGCTAGCGGGAGAACCTACGAGCAGTACTTC. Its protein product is CASSKGASGRTYEQYF.

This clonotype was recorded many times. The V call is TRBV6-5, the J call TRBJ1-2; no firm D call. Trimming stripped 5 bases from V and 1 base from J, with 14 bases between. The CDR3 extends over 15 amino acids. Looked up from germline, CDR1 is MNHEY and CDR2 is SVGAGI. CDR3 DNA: TGTGCCAGCAGTCCTACGGGCGCTCTTAACTATGGCTACACCTTC. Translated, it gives CASSPTGALNYGYTF.

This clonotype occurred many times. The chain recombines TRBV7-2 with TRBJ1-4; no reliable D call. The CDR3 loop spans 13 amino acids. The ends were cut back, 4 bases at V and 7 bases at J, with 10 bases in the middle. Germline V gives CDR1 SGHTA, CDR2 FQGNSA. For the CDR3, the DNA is TGTGCCAGCAGCTCCGGACGAAGTGAAAAACTGTTTTTT. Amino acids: CASSSGRSEKLFF.

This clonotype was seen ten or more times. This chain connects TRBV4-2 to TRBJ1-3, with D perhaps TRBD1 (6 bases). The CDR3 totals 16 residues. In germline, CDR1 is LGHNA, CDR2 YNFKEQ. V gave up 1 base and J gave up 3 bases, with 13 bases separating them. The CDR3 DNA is TGTGCCAGCAGCCAAGTAGGGGGGTCGGATGGAAACACCATATATTTT. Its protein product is CASSQVGGSDGNTIYF.

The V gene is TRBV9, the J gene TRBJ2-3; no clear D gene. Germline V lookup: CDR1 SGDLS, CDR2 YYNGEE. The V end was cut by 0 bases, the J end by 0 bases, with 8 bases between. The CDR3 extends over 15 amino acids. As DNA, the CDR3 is TGTGCCAGCAGCGTAGCTGTAGGTAGCACAGATACGCAGTATTTT. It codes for CASSVAVGSTDTQYF.

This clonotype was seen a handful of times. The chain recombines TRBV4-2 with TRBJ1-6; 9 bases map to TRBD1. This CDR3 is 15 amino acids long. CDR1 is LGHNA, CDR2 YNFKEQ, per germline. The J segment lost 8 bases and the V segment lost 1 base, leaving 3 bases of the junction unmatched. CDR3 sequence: CASSQGQGDYSPLHF. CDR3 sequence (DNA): TGTGCCAGCAGCCAAGGACAGGGGGACTATTCACCCCTCCACTTT.

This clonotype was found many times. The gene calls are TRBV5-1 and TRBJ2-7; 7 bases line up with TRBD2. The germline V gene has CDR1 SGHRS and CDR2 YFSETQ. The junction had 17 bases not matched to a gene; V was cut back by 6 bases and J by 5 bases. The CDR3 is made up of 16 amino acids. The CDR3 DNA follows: TGCGCCAGCACTCCTCCGGGGGGAGAGGAACCCCACGAGCAGTACTTC. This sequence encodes CASTPPGGEEPHEQYF.

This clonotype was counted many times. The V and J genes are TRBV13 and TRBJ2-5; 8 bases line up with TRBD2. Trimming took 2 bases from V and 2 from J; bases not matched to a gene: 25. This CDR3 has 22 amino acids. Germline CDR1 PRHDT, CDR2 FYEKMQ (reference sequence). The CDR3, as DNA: TGTGCCAGCAGCTTAACACCGACTTTGGACACATTAGCGGGACAAGGTCAAGAGACCCAGTACTTC. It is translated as CASSLTPTLDTLAGQGQETQYF.

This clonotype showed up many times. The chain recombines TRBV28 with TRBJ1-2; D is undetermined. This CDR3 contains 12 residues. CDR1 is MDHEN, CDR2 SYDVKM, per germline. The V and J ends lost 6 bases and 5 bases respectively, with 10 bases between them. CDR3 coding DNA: TGTGCCAGCAGGGGCTACTTTTATGGCTACACCTTC. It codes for CASRGYFYGYTF.

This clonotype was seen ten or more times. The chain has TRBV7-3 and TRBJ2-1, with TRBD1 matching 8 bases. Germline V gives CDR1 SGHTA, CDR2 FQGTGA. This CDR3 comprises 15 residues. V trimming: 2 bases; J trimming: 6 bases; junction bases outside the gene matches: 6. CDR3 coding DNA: TGTGCCAGCAGCTTATTGGACAGGGACCCCAATGAGCAGTTCTTC. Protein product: CASSLLDRDPNEQFF.

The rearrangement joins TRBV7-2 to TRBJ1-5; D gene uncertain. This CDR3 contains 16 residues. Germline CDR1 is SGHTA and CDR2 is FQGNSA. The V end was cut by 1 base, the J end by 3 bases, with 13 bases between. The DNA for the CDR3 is TGTGCCAGCAGCTTAGGCATCGCGGGCACCAATCAGCCCCAGCATTTT. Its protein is CASSLGIAGTNQPQHF.

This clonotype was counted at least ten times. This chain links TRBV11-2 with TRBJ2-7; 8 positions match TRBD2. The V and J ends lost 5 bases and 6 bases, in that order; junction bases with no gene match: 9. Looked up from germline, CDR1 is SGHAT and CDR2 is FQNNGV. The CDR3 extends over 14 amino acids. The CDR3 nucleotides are TGTGCCAGCAGCCCCGAAAGCGGGAGCCTCGAGCAGTACTTC. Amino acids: CASSPESGSLEQYF. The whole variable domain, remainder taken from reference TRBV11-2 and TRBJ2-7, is EAGVAQSPRYKIIEKRQSVAFWCNPISGHATLYWYQQILGQGPKLLIQFQNNGVVDDSQLPKDRFSAERLKGVDSTLKIQPAKLEDSAVYLCASSPESGSLEQYFGPGTRLTVT.

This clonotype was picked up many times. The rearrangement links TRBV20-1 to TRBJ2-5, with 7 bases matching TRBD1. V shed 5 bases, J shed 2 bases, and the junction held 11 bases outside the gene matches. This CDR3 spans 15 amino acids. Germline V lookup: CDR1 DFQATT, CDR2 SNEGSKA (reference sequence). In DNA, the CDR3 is TGCAGTGCTCCCTCCCCCTACAGGGGTCAAGAGACCCAGTACTTC. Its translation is CSAPSPYRGQETQYF.

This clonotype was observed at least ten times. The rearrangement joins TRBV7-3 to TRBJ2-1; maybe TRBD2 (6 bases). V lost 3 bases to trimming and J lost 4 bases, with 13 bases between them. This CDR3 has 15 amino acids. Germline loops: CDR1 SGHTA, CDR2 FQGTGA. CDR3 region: CASSFGGNRYNEQFF. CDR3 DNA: TGTGCCAGCAGCTTCGGGGGAAACAGGTACAATGAGCAGTTCTTC. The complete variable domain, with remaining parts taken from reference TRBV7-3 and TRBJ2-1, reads GAGVSQTPSNKVTEKGKYVELRCDPISGHTALYWYRQSLGQGPEFLIYFQGTGAADDSGLPNDRFFAVRPEGSVSTLKIQRTERGDSAVYLCASSFGGNRYNEQFFGPGTRLTVL.

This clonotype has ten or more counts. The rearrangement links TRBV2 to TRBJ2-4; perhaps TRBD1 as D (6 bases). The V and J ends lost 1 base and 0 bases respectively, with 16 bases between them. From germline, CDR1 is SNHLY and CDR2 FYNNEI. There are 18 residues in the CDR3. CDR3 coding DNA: TGTGCCAGCAGTGAAGACAGGGCTGGGTCTCTAGCCAAAAACATTCAGTACTTC. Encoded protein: CASSEDRAGSLAKNIQYF.

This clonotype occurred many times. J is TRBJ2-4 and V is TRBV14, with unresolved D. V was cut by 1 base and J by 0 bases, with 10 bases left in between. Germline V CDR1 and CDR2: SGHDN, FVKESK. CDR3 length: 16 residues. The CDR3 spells CASSQGSGVAKNIQYF. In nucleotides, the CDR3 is TGTGCCAGCAGCCAAGGTTCAGGAGTAGCCAAAAACATTCAGTACTTC.

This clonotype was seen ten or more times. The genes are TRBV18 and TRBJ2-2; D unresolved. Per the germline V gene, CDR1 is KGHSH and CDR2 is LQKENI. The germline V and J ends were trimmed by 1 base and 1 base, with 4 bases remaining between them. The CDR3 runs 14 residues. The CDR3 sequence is CASSPRRNTGELFF. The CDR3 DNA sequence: TGTGCCAGCTCACCACGACGGAACACCGGGGAGCTGTTTTTT.

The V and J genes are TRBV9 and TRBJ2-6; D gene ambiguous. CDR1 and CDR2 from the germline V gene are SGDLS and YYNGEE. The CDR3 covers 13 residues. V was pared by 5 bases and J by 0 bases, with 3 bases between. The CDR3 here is CASRGSGANVLTF. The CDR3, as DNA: TGTGCCAGCAGGGGCTCTGGGGCCAACGTCCTGACTTTC.

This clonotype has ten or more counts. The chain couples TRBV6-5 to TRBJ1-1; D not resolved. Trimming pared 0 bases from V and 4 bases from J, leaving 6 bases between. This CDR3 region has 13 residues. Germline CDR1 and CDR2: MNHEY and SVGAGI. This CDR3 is CASSYSIATEAFF. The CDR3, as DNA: TGTGCCAGCAGTTACTCGATCGCCACTGAAGCTTTCTTT.

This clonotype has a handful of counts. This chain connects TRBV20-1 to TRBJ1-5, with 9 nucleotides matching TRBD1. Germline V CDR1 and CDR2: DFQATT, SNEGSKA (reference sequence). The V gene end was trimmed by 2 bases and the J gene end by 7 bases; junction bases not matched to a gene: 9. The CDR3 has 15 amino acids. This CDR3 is CSARRTGGVSQPQHF. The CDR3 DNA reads TGCAGTGCTAGACGAACAGGGGGCGTCAGCCAGCCCCAGCATTTT.

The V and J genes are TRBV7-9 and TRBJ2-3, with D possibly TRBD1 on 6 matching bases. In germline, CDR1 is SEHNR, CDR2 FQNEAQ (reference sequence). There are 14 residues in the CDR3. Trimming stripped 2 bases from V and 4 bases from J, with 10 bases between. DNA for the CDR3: TGTGCCAGCAGCTTACAAGGGGGAGCAGATACGCAGTATTTT. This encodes CASSLQGGADTQYF.